A single sample is the source of the 17 T cell receptor beta chains below, sequenced in a study of blood T cell repertoires in COVID-19. Sequencing was performed with immunoSEQ multiplex PCR; in TCRdb, only in-frame clones are kept and a portion is missing. The table lists over 120,000 clones, 88% of them singletons. The source material was peripheral blood. The receptors originated from a woman in her forties or fifties with acute or convalescent COVID-19.

The rearrangement uses TRBV6-5 and TRBJ1-1; TRBD1 matches at 8 bases. Germline V gene lookup returns CDR1 MNHEY and CDR2 SVGAGI. This CDR3 is 13 amino acids long. Trimming took 6 bases from V and 6 from J; bases not matched to a gene: 6. The chain's CDR3 is CASRAGGISEAFF. CDR3 nucleotide sequence: TGTGCCAGCAGGGCAGGGGGCATCTCTGAAGCTTTCTTT.

The chain uses TRBV5-1 and TRBJ1-5; tentative D call: TRBD1 (6 bases). This CDR3 region has 16 residues. Trimming took 1 base from V and 3 from J, leaving 14 bases between them. Germline assignment: CDR1 SGHRS and CDR2 YFSETQ. CDR3 sequence: CASSLTGLGDNQPQHF. The CDR3, as DNA: TGCGCCAGCAGCTTGACAGGGCTTGGAGACAATCAGCCCCAGCATTTT.

The genes are TRBV19 and TRBJ2-7; D possibly corresponds to TRBD2 (6 bases). V shed 3 bases and J shed 2 bases, with 11 bases lying between them. CDR1 is LNHDA and CDR2 is SQIVND in the germline V gene (reference sequence). The CDR3 consists of 14 residues. CDR3 amino acids: CASSIFAGTYEQYF. The CDR3 DNA reads as TGTGCCAGTAGTATCTTTGCGGGAACCTACGAGCAGTACTTC.

The chain is built from TRBV19 and TRBJ1-5, with D tentatively TRBD1 (6 bases). Looked up from germline, CDR1 is LNHDA and CDR2 is SQIVND (reference sequence). The CDR3 contains 16 residues. Between the trimmed V and J ends, which lost 7 bases and 0 bases, there was a span of 16 bases. The CDR3 nucleotides read TGTGCCAGTATGGTGACAGGAGGCCTTAGCAATCAGCCCCAGCATTTT. This gives the protein CASMVTGGLSNQPQHF.

The chain combines TRBV5-3 with TRBJ1-5, with TRBD1 as a possible D gene (6 bases). TRBV5-3 is filed as an ORF, its function uncertain. This CDR3 spans 16 amino acids. Between the trimmed V and J ends, which lost 1 base and 5 bases, there was a span of 16 bases. CDR3 loop: CARSLRWDTAHQPQHF. The DNA for the CDR3 is TGTGCCAGAAGCTTGAGATGGGACACCGCACATCAGCCCCAGCATTTT.

The chain carries TRBV27 and TRBJ2-3, with a tentative D call TRBD2 (6 bases). The CDR3 runs 14 residues. Trimming took off 4 bases at V and 0 bases at J, with 8 bases between the two ends. Germline V gene data show CDR1 as MNHEY and CDR2 as SMNVEV (reference sequence). The CDR3 nucleotides read TGTGCCAGCAGTTCCCGGGAGAGCACAGATACGCAGTATTTT. It codes for CASSSRESTDTQYF.

The gene calls are TRBV11-2 and TRBJ1-4; the D is unclear. This CDR3 is built from 16 residues. From germline, CDR1 is SGHAT and CDR2 FQNNGV. V dropped 0 bases and J dropped 7 bases, with 15 bases sitting between them. DNA of the CDR3: TGTGCCAGCAGCTTAGATAATAGACTCCGGGGTGAAAAACTGTTTTTT. The encoded protein is CASSLDNRLRGEKLFF. The complete variable domain, with remaining parts taken from reference TRBV11-2 and TRBJ1-4, reads EAGVAQSPRYKIIEKRQSVAFWCNPISGHATLYWYQQILGQGPKLLIQFQNNGVVDDSQLPKDRFSAERLKGVDSTLKIQPAKLEDSAVYLCASSLDNRLRGEKLFFGSGTQLSVL.

The chain uses TRBV5-6 and TRBJ2-1; D perhaps matches TRBD1 (5 bases). Per germline, CDR1 SGHDT and CDR2 YYEEEE. With 2 bases removed from V and 0 bases from J, the gap between germline ends came to 18 bases. The CDR3 sequence is 18 residues long. CDR3 bases: TGTGCCAGCAGCTTTCAGGGTAGGGCAAGCCTCTCCTACAATGAGCAGTTCTTC. Amino acid sequence: CASSFQGRASLSYNEQFF.

CDR3 DNA: TGTGCCAGCAGCTTGGCGGGGAACTCCTACGAGCAGTACTTC. It encodes CASSLAGNSYEQYF. The rearrangement uses TRBV11-3 and TRBJ2-7; a possible D gene is TRBD2 (6 bases). Germline CDR1 reads SGHNT; CDR2 reads YENEEA. The CDR3 is 14 amino acids. V lost 3 bases and J 0 bases, leaving 9 bases between the germline ends.

This clone was seen a few times. The chain links TRBV7-2 to TRBJ1-5, with a possible D match to TRBD1 (5 bases). This CDR3 spans 15 amino acids. Germline CDR1 is SGHTA and CDR2 is FQGNSA. V lost 5 bases, J lost 5 bases, and 16 bases lay in between. Here the CDR3 reads CASSHAGREDQPQHF. DNA of the CDR3: TGTGCCAGCAGCCACGCTGGCAGGGAGGATCAGCCCCAGCATTTT.

J is TRBJ2-7 and V is TRBV10-3, with TRBD2 matching over 8 bases. The V and J ends lost 4 bases and 2 bases, in that order; junction bases with no gene match: 4. The germline V gene encodes CDR1 ENHRY and CDR2 SYGVKD. The CDR3 is made up of 14 amino acids. This chain's CDR3 is CAISGLTSAYEQYF. For the CDR3, the DNA is TGTGCCATCAGTGGCCTGACTAGCGCCTACGAGCAGTACTTC.

This clone was detected a few times. The chain combines TRBV2 with TRBJ2-1; 10 nucleotides match TRBD2. V shed 4 bases and J 1 base; nucleotides not matched to a gene: 4. The CDR3 length is 16 residues. In germline, CDR1 is SNHLY, CDR2 FYNNEI. The CDR3 nucleotides are TGTGCCAGCAGTGTTAGCGGGAGGCTATCCTACAATGAGCAGTTCTTC. This sequence encodes CASSVSGRLSYNEQFF.

In nucleotides, the CDR3 is TGTGCCAGCAGCTTAGTTTCGGGGGGAGGGACCAAAAACATTCAGTACTTC. This sequence encodes CASSLVSGGGTKNIQYF. The J gene is TRBJ2-4, the V gene TRBV7-2, with 7 bases matching TRBD2. Germline V gene sequence: CDR1 SGHTA, CDR2 FQGNSA. J lost 2 bases, V lost 1 base, and 8 bases had no gene match. The CDR3 totals 17 residues.

The chain uses TRBV6-5 and TRBJ2-5, with TRBD1 matching over 7 bases. There are 16 residues in the CDR3. Germline V gene data show CDR1 as MNHEY and CDR2 as SVGAGI. V shed 0 bases, J shed 4 bases, and the junction held 8 bases outside the gene matches. For the CDR3, the DNA is TGTGCCAGCAGTTACTCCCGACAGGGTAGGGGAGAGACCCAGTACTTC. It yields the protein CASSYSRQGRGETQYF.

This clone was recorded once. The chain uses TRBV2 and TRBJ1-1; unclear D gene. Trimming left V 5 bases short and J 0 bases short, with 7 bases between. Looked up from germline, CDR1 is SNHLY and CDR2 is FYNNEI. The CDR3 loop spans 13 amino acids. CDR3 sequence: CASSKEMNTEAFF. Written as DNA, the CDR3 is TGTGCCAGCAGTAAGGAGATGAACACTGAAGCTTTCTTT.

The chain recombines TRBV4-2 with TRBJ1-2; a weak D match, TRBD1 (6 bases). The CDR3 sequence is 16 residues long. V was pared by 1 base and J by 4 bases, with 16 bases between. CDR1 is LGHNA, CDR2 YNFKEQ, per germline. This chain's CDR3 is CASSQVPGGASYGYTF. CDR3 coding DNA: TGTGCCAGCAGCCAAGTTCCTGGGGGGGCAAGCTATGGCTACACCTTC.

The chain couples TRBV5-1 to TRBJ2-3, with 15 nucleotides matching TRBD2. The CDR3 runs to 18 residues. CDR1 and CDR2 from the germline V gene are SGHRS and YFSETQ. Losses at the gene ends were 3 bases for V and 2 bases for J; bases not matched to a gene: 7. This CDR3 reads CASSWGLAGGEITDTQYF. In DNA, the CDR3 is TGCGCCAGCAGCTGGGGACTAGCGGGGGGCGAAATCACAGATACGCAGTATTTT.